These T cell receptor beta chains were read from a single sample in a study of blood T cell repertoires in COVID-19. The method was immunoSEQ multiplex PCR; TCRdb's version includes in-frame clones alone and lacks a portion of them. In the table there are a few hundred thousand clones, roughly 89% of which are singletons. The sample comprised PBMCs or T cells enriched from blood (not recorded which). The receptor set was obtained from a man aged 18-30 years with acute COVID-19. Both conserved end residues are part of each CDR3. Each record gives: J gene, D gene, V gene, clone size, CDR3 protein, CDR3 DNA. D genes are given only for firm matches. A clone size is listed for some rows: how often the clone was seen (once, few, many), or a class if it is expanded.

TRBJ1-1	TRBD1	TRBV2	.	CASTHRDRASEAFF	TGTGCCAGCACCCACCGGGACAGGGCCTCTGAAGCTTTCTTT
TRBJ2-7	TRBD2	TRBV11-3	.	CASSFPAGGMYEQYF	TGTGCCAGCAGCTTCCCAGCGGGAGGAATGTACGAGCAGTACTTC
TRBJ1-1	TRBD1	TRBV7-6	.	CASSSVLDRGSMNTEAFF	TGTGCCAGCAGCTCTGTCCTGGACAGGGGGAGTATGAACACTGAAGCTTTCTTT
TRBJ1-6	TRBD1	TRBV6-1	.	CASSEISSGTASSPLHF	TGTGCCAGCAGTGAGATTAGTTCCGGGACAGCGAGTTCACCCCTCCACTTT
TRBJ1-2	.	TRBV6-6	many	CASSYEGWRYGYTF	TGTGCCAGCAGTTACGAGGGTTGGCGCTATGGCTACACCTTC
TRBJ2-1	TRBD2	TRBV4-1	.	CASSHAYSGTSSLNEQFF	TGCGCCAGCAGCCATGCCTACTCTGGGACTAGCAGTCTTAATGAGCAGTTCTTC
TRBJ2-7	.	TRBV5-4	.	CASSAQGASYEQYF	TGTGCCAGCAGCGCGCAGGGCGCCTCCTACGAGCAGTACTTC
TRBJ2-3	.	TRBV28	.	CASRGGVTDTQYF	TGTGCCAGCAGGGGCGGGGTCACAGATACGCAGTATTTT
TRBJ2-1	.	TRBV4-1	.	CASSQDREPYNEQFF	TGCGCCAGCAGCCAAGATCGAGAGCCATACAATGAGCAGTTCTTC
TRBJ2-3	.	TRBV6-5	.	CASSLPSDTQYF	TGTGCCAGCAGTTTGCCGAGTGATACGCAGTATTTT
TRBJ2-5	TRBD1	TRBV18	.	CASRETGGQETQYF	TGTGCCAGCCGGGAGACAGGGGGCCAAGAGACCCAGTACTTC
TRBJ2-3	.	TRBV7-2	.	CASSRLVTTDTQYF	TGTGCCAGCAGCAGACTAGTAACCACAGATACGCAGTATTTT
TRBJ1-1	.	TRBV6-1	.	CASSDQGHQLNTEAFF	TGTGCCAGCAGTGACCAGGGACATCAACTGAACACTGAAGCTTTCTTT
TRBJ1-4	.	TRBV9	once	CASSVEQGGKLFF	TGTGCCAGCAGCGTAGAACAGGGTGGAAAACTGTTTTTT
TRBJ2-1	TRBD2	TRBV25-1	few	CASSGYPRRDSGLNEQFF	TGTGCCAGCAGTGGGTATCCGCGCCGGGATAGCGGGTTAAATGAGCAGTTCTTC
TRBJ2-1	TRBD1	TRBV30	.	CAWRHRQGLYNEQFF	TGTGCCTGGAGACACCGACAGGGGCTGTACAATGAGCAGTTCTTC
TRBJ2-3	TRBD2	TRBV7-2	few	CASSLGGGSFTTDTQYF	TGTGCCAGCAGCTTAGGGGGCGGGAGTTTTACCACAGATACGCAGTATTTT
TRBJ2-2	TRBD2	TRBV4-3	.	CASSRLAGVNTGELFF	TGCGCCAGCAGCCGACTAGCGGGAGTCAACACCGGGGAGCTGTTTTTT
TRBJ2-7	.	TRBV7-6	.	CASSRLICYEQYF	TGTGCCAGCAGTCGACTTATCTGCTACGAGCAGTACTTC
TRBJ1-4	TRBD1	TRBV5-1	.	CASSLGFRDSHEKLFF	TGCGCCAGCAGCTTGGGATTTCGGGACAGCCATGAAAAACTGTTTTTT
TRBJ2-5	.	TRBV7-2	.	CASSFLRGGRETQYF	TGTGCCAGCAGCTTTTTGAGGGGGGGTAGAGAGACCCAGTACTTC
TRBJ2-3	.	TRBV29-1	.	CSGRDTSTDTQYF	TGCAGCGGCCGGGACACTAGCACAGATACGCAGTATTTT
TRBJ2-7	TRBD2	TRBV7-8	.	CASTELQASGRVSSYEQYF	TGTGCCAGCACCGAATTACAAGCGTCAGGGAGGGTTTCATCTTACGAGCAGTACTTC
TRBJ2-1	TRBD2	TRBV7-3	.	CASSLTASGIENEQFF	TGTGCCAGCAGCTTAACGGCTAGCGGGATTGAAAATGAGCAGTTCTTC
TRBJ2-7	TRBD1	TRBV5-1	.	CASSTTGDEQYF	TGCGCCAGCAGTACGACAGGGGATGAGCAGTACTTC
TRBJ2-1	TRBD2	TRBV12-5	.	CASGLGGLAGFNEQFF	TGTGCTAGTGGTTTGGGGGGACTAGCGGGTTTCAATGAGCAGTTCTTC
TRBJ2-3	TRBD2	TRBV4-1	.	CASSQGVLAGPLDTQYF	TGCGCCAGCAGCCAAGGTGTGCTAGCGGGACCCCTAGATACGCAGTATTTT
TRBJ2-3	.	TRBV19	.	CASSIDLNSPGTDTQYF	TGTGCCAGTAGTATAGATCTTAACAGCCCTGGCACAGATACGCAGTATTTT
TRBJ2-1	.	TRBV7-8	many	CASSLAGENEQFF	TGTGCCAGCAGCTTAGCCGGGGAAAATGAGCAGTTCTTC
TRBJ2-5	TRBD1	TRBV5-1	.	CASSPGQGRETQYF	TGCGCCAGCAGCCCCGGACAGGGGCGGGAGACCCAGTACTTC
TRBJ1-1	TRBD1	TRBV9	.	CASAQGGNTEAFF	TGTGCCAGCGCGCAAGGGGGCAACACTGAAGCTTTCTTT
TRBJ2-2	.	TRBV4-2	.	CASSQDRGSLAGELFF	TGTGCCAGCAGCCAAGATCGAGGTTCACTCGCCGGGGAGCTGTTTTTT
TRBJ2-7	.	TRBV7-9	.	CASSLGLRQAREDEQYF	TGTGCCAGCAGCTTGGGTCTCAGACAGGCGAGAGAGGACGAGCAGTACTTC
TRBJ2-4	TRBD1	TRBV29-1	.	CSVMTGAKNIQYF	TGCAGCGTTATGACAGGGGCCAAAAACATTCAGTACTTC
TRBJ2-1	.	TRBV7-3	.	CASSADSEQFF	TGTGCCAGCAGCGCGGACAGCGAGCAGTTCTTC
TRBJ2-7	TRBD2	TRBV4-2	.	CASSQERLAGAHEQYF	TGTGCCAGCAGCCAAGAACGCCTAGCGGGAGCCCACGAGCAGTACTTC
TRBJ2-7	.	TRBV11-2	.	CASSLGWPGPYEQYF	TGTGCCAGCAGCTTAGGCTGGCCAGGCCCTTACGAGCAGTACTTC
TRBJ2-7	.	TRBV3-1/TRBV3-2	.	CASSQYKGEGQIEQYF	TGTGCCAGCAGCCAATATAAGGGGGAGGGCCAAATCGAGCAGTACTTC
TRBJ2-1	TRBD2	TRBV19	.	CASSISGSSYNEQFF	TGTGCCAGTAGTATTAGCGGGAGCTCCTACAATGAGCAGTTCTTC
TRBJ1-1	.	TRBV6-5	.	CASSQRRAEAFF	TGTGCCAGCAGTCAAAGGAGGGCTGAAGCTTTCTTT
TRBJ2-1	TRBD1	TRBV27	.	CASSHTGQGAANEQFF	TGTGCCAGCAGCCACACAGGACAGGGGGCCGCCAATGAGCAGTTCTTC
TRBJ1-2	TRBD1	TRBV28	.	CASSLGTVYGYTF	TGTGCCAGCAGCCTCGGGACAGTCTATGGCTACACCTTC
TRBJ2-3	TRBD1	TRBV19	.	CASSRQGSGTDTQYF	TGTGCCAGTAGTAGACAGGGCTCTGGCACAGATACGCAGTATTTT
TRBJ2-7	.	TRBV30	.	CAWSTSSYEQYF	TGTGCCTGGAGTACGAGCTCCTACGAGCAGTACTTC
TRBJ1-5	.	TRBV28	.	CASKKRGSANNQPQHF	TGTGCCAGCAAGAAAAGGGGCAGCGCCAACAATCAGCCCCAGCATTTT
TRBJ1-5	.	TRBV19	.	CASSSGRVGNQPQHF	TGTGCCAGTAGTAGTGGCAGGGTGGGCAATCAGCCCCAGCATTTT
TRBJ1-6	TRBD1	TRBV27	.	CASRQGTALNSPLHF	TGTGCCAGTCGGCAGGGGACAGCTCTCAATTCACCCCTCCACTTT
TRBJ2-3	TRBD2	TRBV7-2	.	CASSRGLAGITDTQYF	TGTGCCAGCAGCCGGGGACTAGCGGGAATCACAGATACGCAGTATTTT
TRBJ2-5	TRBD1	TRBV7-9	.	CASSSGQGTAETQYF	TGTGCCAGCAGCTCGGGACAGGGGACGGCAGAGACCCAGTACTTC
TRBJ2-2	.	TRBV4-1	few	CASSQGRQMTGELFF	TGCGCCAGCAGCCAAGGGCGGCAGATGACCGGGGAGCTGTTTTTT
TRBJ1-1	.	TRBV6-6	few	CASSYRETYEAFF	TGTGCCAGCAGTTACCGAGAAACCTATGAAGCTTTCTTT
TRBJ2-7	TRBD2	TRBV30	.	CAWSVGVAGAEQYF	TGTGCCTGGAGTGTCGGGGTAGCGGGAGCTGAGCAGTACTTC